One and the same sample provided the 24 T cell receptor beta chains below, sequenced in a study of somatic mutations in cytotoxic T cells in rheumatoid arthritis. Clones were sequenced by immunoSEQ multiplex PCR, and TCRdb holds only the in-frame ones, with some missing. The sample lists about 20,000 clones, 85% occurring once. The specimen was CD8+ T cells sorted from blood. Receptor source: a woman aged 40-49 years with rheumatoid arthritis.

J is TRBJ2-7 and V is TRBV5-1; possibly TRBD1 for D (6 bases). The CDR3 totals 13 residues. V lost 4 bases, J lost 3 bases, and 11 bases lay in between. Germline V gene lookup returns CDR1 SGHRS and CDR2 YFSETQ. CDR3: CASSKADSYEQYF. The CDR3 DNA follows: TGCGCCAGCAGCAAAGCGGACAGCTACGAGCAGTACTTC.

The V call is TRBV19, the J call TRBJ2-5; 12 bases fit TRBD2. Germline CDR1 LNHDA, CDR2 SQIVND (reference sequence). CDR3 size: 14 residues. Trimming removed 10 bases from V and 3 bases from J; junction bases left unmatched: 6. CDR3 nucleotides: TGTGCCACCCGATGGACTAGCGGGGAAGAGACCCAGTACTTC. Protein product: CATRWTSGEETQYF.

This chain connects TRBV5-4 to TRBJ2-7, with TRBD1 matching 7 bases. This CDR3 region has 12 residues. Unmatched junction bases numbered 5, after V lost 4 bases and J lost 7 bases. From germline, CDR1 is SGHNT and CDR2 YYREEE (reference sequence). CDR3 in DNA: TGTGCCAGCAGCCTGACAGGGTCGGAGCAGTACTTC. Its translation: CASSLTGSEQYF.

Of note for this clone: A junction boundary mismatches the germline segment, possibly from a read error. The chain combines TRBV5-1 with TRBJ2-2; TRBD2 is a possible D gene (6 bases). CDR3 length: 18 amino acids. The germline V gene has CDR1 SGHRS and CDR2 YFSETQ. The CDR3 reads CASSFSQRAGPNTGELFF. Written as DNA, the CDR3 is TGTGCCAGCAGCTTTTCTCAGCGGGCAGGGCCGAACACCGGGGAGCTGTTTTTT. Full variable domain (missing parts from reference TRBV5-1 and TRBJ2-2): KAGVTQTPRYLIKTRGQQVTLSCSPISGHRSVSWYQQTPGQGLQFLFEYFSETQRNKGNFPGRFSGRQFSNSRSEMNVSTLELGDSALYLCASSFSQRAGPNTGELFFGEGSRLTVL.

The chain employs TRBV7-8 and TRBJ1-2; possibly TRBD1 for D (5 bases). This CDR3 region has 15 residues. Per germline, CDR1 SGHVS and CDR2 FQNEAQ. Deletions cut 5 bases from V and 6 bases from J, with 19 bases between. The CDR3 nucleotides are TGTGCCAGCAGCATCCAACCCTCGGGGGGGGATGGCTACACCTTC. Encoded protein: CASSIQPSGGDGYTF.

The V call is TRBV30, the J call TRBJ2-1; a weak D match, TRBD1 (6 bases). The germline V gene encodes CDR1 GTSNPN and CDR2 SVGIG (reference sequence). V was clipped by 1 base and J by 7 bases, with 14 bases between them. The CDR3 consists of 14 residues. The CDR3 DNA is TGTGCCTGGAGTGCCGGGACAACCATTAATGAGCAGTTCTTC. This encodes CAWSAGTTINEQFF.

This chain connects TRBV4-1 to TRBJ2-5; 7 bases fit TRBD2. With V trimmed by 1 base and J by 11 bases, 13 bases remained unmatched. Germline V gives CDR1 MGHRA, CDR2 YSYEKL. The CDR3 is made up of 15 amino acids. DNA of the CDR3: TGCGCCAGCAGCCAAGCGGGGGGAAGTTCGGAAGAGCAGTACTTC. Protein sequence: CASSQAGGSSEEQYF.

The V call is TRBV6-5, the J call TRBJ2-7; 8 bases map to TRBD1. With V trimmed by 3 bases and J by 3 bases, 4 bases remained unmatched. CDR1 is MNHEY and CDR2 is SVGAGI in the germline V gene. The CDR3 has 14 residues. This chain's CDR3 is CASSYTGGSYEQYF. In nucleotides, the CDR3 is TGTGCCAGCAGTTATACAGGGGGAAGCTACGAGCAGTACTTC.

The chain is built from TRBV5-1 and TRBJ2-7; D gene ambiguous. The germline V gene encodes CDR1 SGHRS and CDR2 YFSETQ. The V and J ends lost 2 bases and 4 bases respectively, with 16 bases between them. The length of the CDR3 is 15 residues. The CDR3 loop reads CASSFNRPTGYEQYF. CDR3 nucleotides: TGCGCCAGCAGCTTTAATCGACCGACGGGTTACGAGCAGTACTTC.

This clone has a single count. The CDR3 is CASGTSGYNEQFF. CDR3 coding DNA: TGTGCCAGCGGGACTAGCGGCTACAATGAGCAGTTCTTC. The rearrangement links TRBV27 to TRBJ2-1; 11 positions match TRBD2. The CDR3 sequence is 13 residues long. Germline assignment: CDR1 MNHEY and CDR2 SMNVEV (reference sequence). Germline trimming cut 8 bases from V and 3 bases from J; bases unmatched to any gene: 0.

The CDR3: CASSLGGSPLHF. In nucleotides, the CDR3 is TGTGCCAGCAGCTTAGGGGGCTCGCCCCTCCACTTT. V gene TRBV13 combines with J gene TRBJ1-6; D gene uncertain. V was trimmed by 0 bases and J by 13 bases, leaving 7 bases between them. In germline, CDR1 is PRHDT, CDR2 FYEKMQ (reference sequence). This CDR3 comprises 12 residues.

The chain employs TRBV5-6 and TRBJ1-2, with D perhaps matching TRBD1 (5 bases). Per the germline V gene, CDR1 is SGHDT and CDR2 is YYEEEE. V lost 1 base, J lost 1 base, and 14 bases lay in between. The CDR3 spans 16 residues. DNA for the CDR3: TGTGCCAGCAGCTTGAGCGACGGGGGAGTTAACTATGGCTACACCTTC. It is translated as CASSLSDGGVNYGYTF.

This sequence joins TRBV6-4 and TRBJ1-6, with D hard to call. Germline V CDR1 and CDR2: MRHNA, SNTAGT. V lost 3 bases and J 9 bases, leaving 15 bases between the germline ends. This CDR3 is built from 15 residues. In DNA, the CDR3 is TGTGCCAGCAGTGAGGTCGGGGAATTGAGTTCACCCCTCCACTTT. It yields the protein CASSEVGELSSPLHF.

This chain connects TRBV30 to TRBJ2-5; weak D call: TRBD1 (5 bases). The assigned J gene may be wrong: the sequence end matches TRBJ2-7 better. The CDR3 sequence is 15 residues long. The germline V gene has CDR1 GTSNPN and CDR2 SVGIG (reference sequence). This CDR3 reads CAWSPSGREVSEQYF. The CDR3 region has the DNA TGTGCCTGGAGTCCTTCGGGCAGGGAAGTCTCCGAGCAGTACTTC.

There are a few counts of this clone. The chain recombines TRBV7-3 with TRBJ2-7, with D hard to call. The V end was cut by 1 base, the J end by 6 bases, with 7 bases between. The CDR3 loop spans 12 amino acids. Germline values: CDR1 SGHTA, CDR2 FQGTGA. The CDR3, as DNA: TGTGCCAGCAGCTTAAGGTCAGTCGAGCAGTACTTC. Its protein is CASSLRSVEQYF.

The chain links TRBV6-1 to TRBJ2-7; D gene unclear. The CDR3 covers 12 residues. V shed 1 base and J shed 5 bases, with 6 bases lying between them. In germline, CDR1 is MNHNS, CDR2 SASEGT. The DNA of the CDR3 is TGTGCCAGCAGTGAAGTTACTAACGAGCAGTACTTC. This sequence encodes CASSEVTNEQYF.

This clone showed up just once. The J gene is TRBJ1-1, the V gene TRBV5-4, with D uncertain. The CDR3 covers 14 residues. The germline V and J ends were trimmed by 0 bases and 3 bases, with 9 bases remaining between them. Germline assignment: CDR1 SGHNT and CDR2 YYREEE (reference sequence). The CDR3 protein is CASSLGYGDTEAFF. CDR3 DNA sequence: TGTGCCAGCAGCTTGGGATACGGGGACACTGAAGCTTTCTTT.

The CDR3 here is CASSGYLLNTEAFF. For the CDR3, the DNA is TGCGCCAGCAGTGGGTATTTGCTAAACACTGAAGCTTTCTTT. V is TRBV10-1 and J is TRBJ1-1, with D unresolved. CDR3 length: 14 amino acids. Germline values: CDR1 WNHNN, CDR2 SYGVQD (reference sequence). V was clipped by 4 bases and J by 2 bases, with 11 bases between them.

The chain joins TRBV28 to TRBJ2-1; tentatively, D is TRBD1 (6 bases). The CDR3 spans 17 residues. The V gene lost 3 bases and the J gene lost 0 bases, with 15 bases spanning the gap. Germline V gives CDR1 MDHEN, CDR2 SYDVKM. The CDR3 DNA sequence: TGTGCCAGCAGTTTTTCAAGGACAGCTAGCTCCTACAATGAGCAGTTCTTC. Translated, it gives CASSFSRTASSYNEQFF.

V gene TRBV15 combines with J gene TRBJ2-5; perhaps TRBD1 as D (6 bases). V lost 6 bases and J lost 2, with 16 bases in between. Germline V gene lookup returns CDR1 LNHNV and CDR2 YYDKDF (reference sequence). The CDR3 runs to 15 residues. CDR3 nucleotides: TGTGCCACCAGAGGGGAGAGAGGGGGACAAGAGACCCAGTACTTC. This encodes CATRGERGGQETQYF.

The chain carries TRBV30 and TRBJ1-2; 7 nucleotides agree with TRBD1. V gave up 4 bases and J gave up 6 bases; unmatched junction bases: 8. Per the germline V gene, CDR1 is GTSNPN and CDR2 is SVGIG (reference sequence). There are 13 residues in the CDR3. The CDR3 sequence: CAWTEGARDGYTF. The CDR3 DNA sequence: TGTGCCTGGACAGAGGGGGCAAGGGATGGCTACACCTTC. The variable domain in full, completed from reference TRBV30 and TRBJ1-2, reads SQTIHQWPATLVQPVGSPLSLECTVEGTSNPNLYWYRQAAGRGLQLLFYSVGIGQISSEVPQNLSASRPQDRQFILSSKKLLLSDSGFYLCAWTEGARDGYTFGSGTRLTVV.

The sample holds one count of this clone. This chain uses TRBV11-2 with TRBJ1-3, with 7 bases that match TRBD1. This CDR3 is built from 14 residues. Germline V gene data show CDR1 as SGHAT and CDR2 as FQNNGV. J was trimmed by 1 base and V by 6 bases; bases with no gene match: 3. The DNA for the CDR3 is TGTGCCAGCAGTTCGACAGGGTCTGGAAACACCATATATTTT. Encoded protein: CASSSTGSGNTIYF.

This chain connects TRBV7-3 to TRBJ1-1; the match to TRBD1 covers 7 bases. CDR3 length equals 12 residues. Germline-derived CDR1 and CDR2 are SGHTA and FQGTGA. The V and J ends lost 4 bases and 10 bases, in that order; junction bases with no gene match: 6. CDR3 region: CASSSPGQRAFF. CDR3 coding DNA: TGTGCCAGCAGCTCCCCGGGACAGAGAGCTTTCTTT.

This chain uses TRBV7-9 with TRBJ2-5; D might be TRBD1 (7 bases). The end of the DNA fits TRBJ2-7 better, so the J call may be wrong. The germline V gene has CDR1 SEHNR and CDR2 FQNEAQ (reference sequence). The CDR3 sequence is 15 residues long. In DNA form, the CDR3 reads TGTGCCAGCAGCCCAACGACAGGGAGGCCCTACGAGCAGTACTTC. As protein: CASSPTTGRPYEQYF.